The TCR beta chain described here comes from a study of T cell responses to AZD1222 COVID-19 vaccine (dated by TCRdb to 2020 to 2022). Context from the whole study: AZD1222 recipients given second doses at about 4 weeks or at about 12 weeks were pooled, since spike-specific TCR depth and breadth were not found to differ between the two schedules. TCR sequencing covered 233 trial participants: 200 to 210 given two doses of AZD1222 and 26 given two doses of MenACWY control vaccine. Trial participants were enrolled by age into subgroups of 18-55, 56-69 and 70-plus years, and 148, 28 and 57 TCR-sequenced participants, respectively, were included in these subgroups. The full study reports these points: The 56-69-year group was small, and its depth increase did not reach significance, likely because of low power. Vaccine-associated CD4 TCRs spanned the whole spike protein, with dominant responses in regions 160-218 and 743-854. Participants were mostly white British, with more females than males. The authors suggested clonal diversity may have been underestimated. Conclusions about previously exposed vaccinees are limited, since just six or seven AZD1222 recipients were seropositive for SARS-CoV-2 at baseline. Reportedly, almost half of the unique spike-specific TCRs recognized epitopes lying outside the regions that are mutated in the B.1.351 and B.1.1.7 variants. Because no day 14 peak-response samples were available, repertoires were characterized only after the peak T cell response. After two AZD1222 doses, both the breadth and the depth of spike-specific TCRs were significantly higher than at day 0 and than in MenACWY recipients.

The time point label, read with the paper, signifies: baseline before first vaccination. Vaccinee samples came from UK trials COV001 and COV002, including a single-blind randomized controlled phase 2/3 trial of AZD1222 (ChAdOx1 nCoV-19) in healthy adults. For TCRbeta chain sequencing, PBMC samples from trial participants were taken at day 0 and at day 28 after the second dose. Remarks on this clone: The clone's antigen remains unknown. One base away there is no much larger clone; base qualities are not given.

The CDR3 regions of human TCRbeta chains were analyzed by immunosequencing. In the original analysis: Repertoire TCRs were matched against a reference library of SARS-CoV-2-specific TCRs generated with the MIRA antigen-specificity platform. Breadth was defined as the fraction of unique TCRs that were SARS-CoV-2-associated, and depth was defined as the fraction of total T cells that were SARS-CoV-2-associated. Using the MIRA data, each spike-specific TCR was mapped to the spike region that the TCR reacts to and placed in a CD4 or CD8 class. Log10-transformed breadth and depth values were compared by one-way ANOVA with Sidak's multiple comparisons tests. Imported from immuneACCESS, the table was reduced by TCRdb to in-frame sequences with V and J called. These copies leave out some clones; in studies compared against another copy, an unresolved V gene accounts for under half, and the cause of the remainder is not known. V, J and clone size reflect that table, while D and trimming were determined from the DNA. A total of roughly 100,000 clones appear in this sample, 75% to 95% of them only once. In total, the top ten clones hold 45% to 55% of the sample.

This sample comprised peripheral blood, obtained on day 0 of AZD1222 vaccination. The TCR comes from an adult in good health.

In nucleotides, the sequence is TGCGCCAGCAGCCAAGATCGTACAGGGGGGTCCTACGAGCAGTACTTC. Translated, this is CASSQDRTGGSYEQYF. Rearrangement joined TRBV4-3 to TRBJ2-7, with 8 bases in between that match TRBD1. Including the terminal cysteine and phenylalanine, the CDR3 comprises 16 residues. The entry retains the CDR3 DNA only, 48 bases that are in frame from base 1. V trim: 0 bases; J trim: 1 base; unmatched bases: 5. The germline V gene provides CDR1 LGHNA and CDR2 YSLEER.